Given below is one T cell receptor (beta chain) in context. Its antigen is unknown. This record belongs to a study of glioma-infiltrating T cells. Study findings and constraints: Gliomas, especially low-grade, showed above-expected tissue-blood divergence; non-neoplastic patients showed below.

Amplification of TCR alpha and beta CDR3 regions from RNA used iRepertoire nested multiplex PCR. MiXCR, applied by TCRdb to the multiplex PCR reads, yields one record per CDR3 protein. The sample contains approximately 190,000 distinct CDR3 sequences, over 30% of which appear only once. This CDR3 has 15 residues. V was cut by 0 bases and J by 4 bases, with 13 bases left in between. Per germline, CDR1 SGDLS and CDR2 YYNGEE. Sequenced: glioma tissue, nonneoplastic brain tissue, or PBMCs (not recorded which). The V gene is TRBV9, the J gene TRBJ1-2; D is unclear. This TCR came from a human donor with low-grade glioma or glioblastoma, undergoing nonglioma brain surgery, or in good health (not recorded which). Here the CDR3 DNA reads TGTGCCAGCAGCGTAGCTTACGGGGAGGCCTATGGCTACACCTTC. Protein sequence: CASSVAYGEAYGYTF.